This TCR beta chain was found in a study of T cell repertoires in cytomegalovirus infection. The overall study: CMV epitopes, recently identified HLA-C-restricted and well-studied HLA-B-restricted, were used. CMV infection and matching HLA type were both indicated by public TCR beta signatures.

To note about this clonotype: Its antigen is not known.

TCRdb re-derived calls from the reads in MiXCR, one entry per CDR3 protein. This sample has 800,000 to 950,000 distinct CDR3 sequences, with less than 35% found just once. Trimming removed 0 bases from V and 4 bases from J, with 7 bases in between. The CDR3 loop spans 13 amino acids. From germline, CDR1 is SGHAT and CDR2 FQNNGV. The TCR was taken from a human donor in good health (CMV status not recorded). Some clones in this sample may be carry-over from other donors' samples. Sequences were derived from cultured CD8+ T cells from PBMCs, sampled from culture after CMV antigen stimulation. The chain has TRBV11-2 and TRBJ2-7, with D unresolved. The CDR3 region is CASSLDFGYEQYF. CDR3 coding DNA: TGTGCCAGCAGCTTAGACTTCGGGTACGAGCAGTACTTC.